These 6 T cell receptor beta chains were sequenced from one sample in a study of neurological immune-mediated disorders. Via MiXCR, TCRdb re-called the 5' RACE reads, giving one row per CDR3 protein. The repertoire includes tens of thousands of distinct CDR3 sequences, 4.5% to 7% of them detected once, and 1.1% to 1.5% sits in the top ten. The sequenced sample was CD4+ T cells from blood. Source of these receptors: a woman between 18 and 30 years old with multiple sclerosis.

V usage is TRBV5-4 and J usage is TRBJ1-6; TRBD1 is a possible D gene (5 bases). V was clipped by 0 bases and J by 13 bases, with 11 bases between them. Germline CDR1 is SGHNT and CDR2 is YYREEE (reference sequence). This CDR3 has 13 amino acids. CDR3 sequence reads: CASSLVGRDPLHF. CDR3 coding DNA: TGTGCCAGCAGCTTGGTGGGGAGGGACCCCCTCCACTTT.

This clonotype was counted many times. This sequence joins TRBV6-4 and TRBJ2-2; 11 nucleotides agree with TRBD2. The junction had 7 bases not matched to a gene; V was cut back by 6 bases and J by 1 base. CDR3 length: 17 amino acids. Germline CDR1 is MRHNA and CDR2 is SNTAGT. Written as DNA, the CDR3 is TGTGCCAGCAGCATACGACTAGCGGGGTTGAACACCGGGGAGCTGTTTTTT. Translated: CASSIRLAGLNTGELFF.

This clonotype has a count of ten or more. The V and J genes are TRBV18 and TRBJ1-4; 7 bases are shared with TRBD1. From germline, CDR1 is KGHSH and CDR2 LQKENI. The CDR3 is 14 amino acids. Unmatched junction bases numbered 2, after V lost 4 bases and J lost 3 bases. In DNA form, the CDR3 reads TGTGCCAGCTCACTGACAGGGTCTAATGAAAAACTGTTTTTT. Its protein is CASSLTGSNEKLFF.

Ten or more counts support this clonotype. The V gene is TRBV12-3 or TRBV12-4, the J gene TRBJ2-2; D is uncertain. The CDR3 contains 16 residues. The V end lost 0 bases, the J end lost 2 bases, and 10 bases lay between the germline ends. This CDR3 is CASSLARLTNTGELFF. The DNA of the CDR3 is TGTGCCAGCAGTTTAGCCCGTCTGACTAACACCGGGGAGCTGTTTTTT.

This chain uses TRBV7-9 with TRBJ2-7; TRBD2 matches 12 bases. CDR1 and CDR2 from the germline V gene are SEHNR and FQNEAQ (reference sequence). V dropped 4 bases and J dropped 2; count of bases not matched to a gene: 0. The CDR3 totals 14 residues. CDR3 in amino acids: CASSSSGGAYEQYF. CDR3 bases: TGTGCCAGCAGCTCTAGCGGGGGGGCCTACGAGCAGTACTTC. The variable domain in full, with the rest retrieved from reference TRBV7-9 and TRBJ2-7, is DTGVSQNPRHKITKRGQNVTFRCDPISEHNRLYWYRQTLGQGPEFLTYFQNEAQLEKSRLLSDRFSAERPKGSFSTLEIQRTEQGDSAMYLCASSSSGGAYEQYFGPGTRLTVT.

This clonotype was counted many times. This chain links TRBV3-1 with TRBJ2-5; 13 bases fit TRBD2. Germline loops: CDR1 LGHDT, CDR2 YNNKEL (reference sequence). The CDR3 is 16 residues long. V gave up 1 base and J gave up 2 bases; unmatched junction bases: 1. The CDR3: CASSQGLAGGQETQYF. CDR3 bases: TGTGCCAGCAGCCAAGGACTAGCGGGGGGACAAGAGACCCAGTACTTC.